These 12 T cell receptor beta chains originate from one sample sequenced in a study of blood T cell repertoires in COVID-19. The protocol was immunoSEQ multiplex PCR, while the TCRdb copy is restricted to in-frame clones and leaves out a portion. The data contain fewer than 90,000 clones, roughly nine tenths of them singletons. Material: peripheral blood. Receptors originate from a man at least 80 years old in a cohort sampled during active COVID-19.

V usage is TRBV2 and J usage is TRBJ2-1; TRBD2 matches at 9 bases. CDR3 length: 16 residues. Germline CDR1 is SNHLY and CDR2 is FYNNEI. The V and J ends lost 2 bases and 4 bases, in that order; junction bases with no gene match: 6. CDR3 sequence (DNA): TGTGCCAGCAGTGAAAATCCTAGCGGGGAGTACAATGAGCAGTTCTTC. It is translated as CASSENPSGEYNEQFF.

V gene TRBV6-5 combines with J gene TRBJ1-2, with 7 bases identical to TRBD1. The germline CDR1 and CDR2 sequences are MNHEY and SVGAGI. CDR3 length: 13 residues. The V gene end was trimmed by 5 bases and the J gene end by 7 bases; junction bases not matched to a gene: 7. CDR3 in DNA: TGTGCCAGCAGTCCAGACAGGGCAGTTGGCTACACCTTC. Translated, it gives CASSPDRAVGYTF.

The CDR3 loop reads CASSPRDSHSGANVLTF. CDR3 coding DNA: TGTGCCAGCTCACCGCGGGACAGTCACTCTGGGGCCAACGTCCTGACTTTC. This chain joins TRBV18 and TRBJ2-6; weak D call: TRBD1 (7 bases). V dropped 3 bases and J dropped 0 bases, with 12 bases sitting between them. CDR1 KGHSH and CDR2 LQKENI come from the germline V gene. The CDR3 is 17 amino acids.

The rearrangement uses TRBV7-6 and TRBJ2-7; D perhaps matches TRBD1 (5 bases). The CDR3 covers 16 residues. The germline V and J ends were trimmed by 1 base and 4 bases, with 17 bases remaining between them. The germline V gene has CDR1 SGHVS and CDR2 FNYEAQ. CDR3 region: CASSLVSSGMGYEQYF. The CDR3 DNA sequence: TGTGCCAGCAGCTTAGTGTCTTCAGGGATGGGGTACGAGCAGTACTTC.

The chain recombines TRBV7-9 with TRBJ2-3; the D gene is possibly TRBD1 (5 bases). V lost 7 bases and J 0 bases, leaving 20 bases between the germline ends. The CDR3 has 17 amino acids. Looked up from germline, CDR1 is SEHNR and CDR2 is FQNEAQ (reference sequence). The CDR3 DNA reads as TGTGCCAGCACGCTTCTCGGGCAGGGCGCTAGCACAGATACGCAGTATTTT. It yields the protein CASTLLGQGASTDTQYF.

The V gene is TRBV3-1 (or the pseudogene TRBV3-2), the J gene TRBJ2-3; 10 bases agree with TRBD2. The CDR3 length is 16 residues. The germline V gene has CDR1 LGHDT and CDR2 YNNKEL (reference sequence). V trimming: 2 bases; J trimming: 3 bases; junction bases outside the gene matches: 5. CDR3 coding DNA: TGTGCCAGCAGCCAATGGGGGACTAGCGTGACAGATACGCAGTATTTT. This sequence encodes CASSQWGTSVTDTQYF.

V gene TRBV28 combines with J gene TRBJ1-5, with D possibly matching TRBD1 (5 bases). CDR1 and CDR2 (germline): MDHEN, SYDVKM. This CDR3 has 14 residues. Trimming removed 8 bases from V and 4 bases from J, with 15 bases in between. The CDR3 sequence: CASSRTKTNQPQHF. As DNA, the CDR3 is TGTGCCAGCTCCAGGACAAAAACGAATCAGCCCCAGCATTTT.

The rearrangement links TRBV2 to TRBJ1-5, with 8 bases matching TRBD1. The CDR3 is 15 amino acids. CDR1 and CDR2 from the germline V gene are SNHLY and FYNNEI. The V gene end was trimmed by 4 bases and the J gene end by 0 bases; junction bases not matched to a gene: 2. The CDR3 spells CASSGQGFSNQPQHF. In DNA, the CDR3 is TGTGCCAGCAGTGGACAGGGGTTTAGCAATCAGCCCCAGCATTTT.

This sequence joins TRBV5-5 and TRBJ2-3; 9 bases are a match to TRBD2. V shed 2 bases, J shed 1 base, and the junction held 2 bases outside the gene matches. This CDR3 region has 15 residues. The germline CDR1 and CDR2 sequences are SGHKS and YYEKEE (reference sequence). CDR3 DNA: TGTGCCAGCAGCTTTATAGCGGGGGGCACAGATACGCAGTATTTT. Protein product: CASSFIAGGTDTQYF.

The chain couples TRBV3-1 (or the pseudogene TRBV3-2) to TRBJ1-4, with 10 bases aligning to TRBD1. In germline, CDR1 is LGHDT, CDR2 YNNKEL (reference sequence). The CDR3 consists of 14 residues. V was clipped by 4 bases and J by 7 bases; unmatched bases: 3. The CDR3 DNA follows: TGTGCCAGCAGCCGACAGGGGGCGAGTGAAAAACTGTTTTTT. Translating it yields CASSRQGASEKLFF.

Only a few counts were recorded for this clone. The V call is TRBV16, the J call TRBJ1-2, with 12 nucleotides matching TRBD1. The CDR3 is 17 amino acids. J lost 6 bases, V lost 4 bases, and 12 bases had no gene match. The V gene's germline CDR1 is KGHSY and CDR2 FQNENV. The CDR3 DNA sequence: TGTGCCAGCAGCCGGAAATATGGGACAGGGGGCGCCGATGGCTACACCTTC. Translation gives CASSRKYGTGGADGYTF.

This clone was seen just once. The chain uses TRBV12-2 and TRBJ1-2; the DNA was not compared with TRBD1, the D call given in the table. TRBV12-2 is a listed pseudogene. The CDR3 spans 17 residues. The CDR3 reads CASRLGTHRTDRPLYTF. The DNA for the CDR3 is TGTGCAAGTCGCTTAGGTACCCACCGTACAGATCGCCCCCTATACACCTTC.